The 23 T cell receptor beta chains below all came from one sample that was sequenced in a study of shared clonotypes between healthy human individuals. This table comes from immunoSEQ multiplex PCR, and its TCRdb copy is limited to in-frame clones, with some not included. The profile shows more than 550,000 clones, 90% of them singletons. The material sequenced was memory CD8+ T cells from PBMCs. The subset here: CD45RO+ cells pooled with CCR7-negative TemRA cells. These receptors all come from a man between 18 and 29 years old in good health. Some clones in this sample may be carry-over from other donors' samples.

The CDR3 DNA reads as TGCGCCAGCAGCCAAGATAGGTGGGGACAGTACGAGCAGTACTTC. Protein product: CASSQDRWGQYEQYF. The rearrangement uses TRBV4-1 and TRBJ2-7; TRBD1 matches 7 bases. Germline V lookup: CDR1 MGHRA, CDR2 YSYEKL. The CDR3 is made up of 15 amino acids. Trimming cost V 0 bases and J 4 bases; bases outside gene matches: 6.

This chain links TRBV30 with TRBJ2-7; 7 bases are a match to TRBD1. The CDR3 loop spans 16 amino acids. Trimming removed 2 bases from V and 1 base from J; junction bases left unmatched: 11. Germline CDR1 reads GTSNPN; CDR2 reads SVGIG (reference sequence). This chain's CDR3 is CAWSHPKDRLSYEQYF. In nucleotides, the CDR3 is TGTGCCTGGAGTCATCCAAAGGACAGGTTATCCTACGAGCAGTACTTC.

The genes are TRBV11-1 and TRBJ2-7; D call uncertain. V was trimmed by 3 bases and J by 4 bases, leaving 10 bases between them. Germline CDR1 reads SGHAT; CDR2 reads FQDESV (reference sequence). The CDR3 runs to 13 residues. The CDR3 loop reads CASSLEFRYEQYF. Here the CDR3 DNA reads TGTGCCAGCAGCTTGGAATTTCGGTACGAGCAGTACTTC.

The chain couples TRBV4-1 to TRBJ2-1; D not certain. Germline lookup yields CDR1 MGHRA and CDR2 YSYEKL. The CDR3 length is 13 residues. Trimming removed 4 bases from V and 6 bases from J, with 10 bases in between. The CDR3 loop reads CASSLLWSNEQFF. CDR3 DNA: TGCGCCAGCAGCCTACTCTGGAGCAATGAGCAGTTCTTC.

This rearrangement joins TRBV29-1 to TRBJ2-7, with D perhaps matching TRBD1 (6 bases). This CDR3 comprises 14 residues. Germline values: CDR1 SQVTM, CDR2 ANQGSEA. Trimming shortened V by 3 bases and J by 1 base, and 13 bases separated the two germline ends. CDR3 protein: CSVERPGHSYEQYF. For the CDR3, the DNA is TGCAGCGTTGAGCGACCGGGACATTCCTACGAGCAGTACTTC.

The chain carries TRBV5-6 and TRBJ2-6; D may be TRBD2 (5 bases). Trimming removed 1 base at V and 4 bases at J, with 12 bases between. This CDR3 contains 16 residues. Germline lookup yields CDR1 SGHDT and CDR2 YYEEEE. The CDR3 sequence is CASSLKEDWGANVLTF. The CDR3 DNA follows: TGTGCCAGCAGCTTGAAGGAGGATTGGGGGGCCAACGTCCTGACTTTC.

A word on this clone: Additional DNA sequences in this sample encode the identical CDR3. The chain carries TRBV6-6 and TRBJ2-7, with a tentative D call TRBD2 (5 bases). In germline, CDR1 is MNHNY, CDR2 SVGAGI (reference sequence). The CDR3 is 13 residues long. V was clipped by 0 bases and J by 3 bases, with 6 bases between them. The CDR3 DNA sequence: TGTGCCAGCAGTTACTCGGGAGACTACGAGCAGTACTTC. Translation gives CASSYSGDYEQYF.

V is TRBV15 and J is TRBJ1-5; a possible D gene is TRBD1 (5 bases). The CDR3 covers 18 residues. Trimming cost V 0 bases and J 2 bases, with 17 bases left between them. In germline, CDR1 is LNHNV, CDR2 YYDKDF (reference sequence). CDR3 region: CATSRDNRRPGGNQPQHF. CDR3 DNA sequence: TGTGCCACCAGCAGAGATAACCGCAGACCGGGGGGCAATCAGCCCCAGCATTTT.

J is TRBJ2-7 and V is TRBV29-1, with 7 bases that match TRBD1. CDR1 is SQVTM and CDR2 is ANQGSEA in the germline V gene. The CDR3 has 14 amino acids. J lost 4 bases, V lost 5 bases, and 11 bases had no gene match. In DNA, the CDR3 is TGCAGCGTTCTTCGTCCGGGGACAGCATACGAGCAGTACTTC. Its protein is CSVLRPGTAYEQYF.

The CDR3 protein is CASSPERSPLYEQYF. CDR3 nucleotides: TGCGCCAGCAGCCCTGAAAGGTCCCCGTTATACGAGCAGTACTTC. The J gene is TRBJ2-7, the V gene TRBV5-1; D ambiguous. Germline CDR1 SGHRS, CDR2 YFSETQ. There are 15 residues in the CDR3. Trimming pared 4 bases from V and 4 bases from J, leaving 18 bases between.

The J gene is TRBJ2-1, the V gene TRBV2, with D hard to call. Per the germline V gene, CDR1 is SNHLY and CDR2 is FYNNEI. The CDR3 length is 12 residues. V lost 3 bases and J lost 6, with 6 bases in between. CDR3 DNA sequence: TGTGCCAGCAGTGACCGGTTCAATGAGCAGTTCTTC. Encoded protein: CASSDRFNEQFF. Supplemented by reference TRBV2 and TRBJ2-1, the full variable domain reads EPEVTQTPSHQVTQMGQEVILRCVPISNHLYFYWYRQILGQKVEFLVSFYNNEISEKSEIFDDQFSVERPDGSNFTLKIRSTKLEDSAMYFCASSDRFNEQFFGPGTRLTVL.

This chain connects TRBV6-5 to TRBJ2-5; D possibly corresponds to TRBD1 (5 bases). The CDR3 length is 15 residues. CDR1 is MNHEY and CDR2 is SVGAGI in the germline V gene. Trimming took 9 bases from V and 4 from J, leaving 21 bases between them. In DNA form, the CDR3 reads TGTGCCAGTAGCCCGTGGGGCAGGGCGGTAGAGACCCAGTACTTC. Its translation: CASSPWGRAVETQYF.

The chain's CDR3 is CASSLSLMAEAFF. CDR3 nucleotide sequence: TGTGCCAGCAGCTTAAGCCTAATGGCTGAAGCTTTCTTT. The chain links TRBV7-3 to TRBJ1-1; D unclear. The V and J ends lost 1 base and 6 bases respectively, with 9 bases between them. The CDR3 contains 13 residues. CDR1 and CDR2 (germline): SGHTA, FQGTGA.

This clone was detected once. V usage is TRBV19 and J usage is TRBJ1-3; 7 nucleotides align to TRBD1. CDR3 length: 14 amino acids. Germline V gene data show CDR1 as LNHDA and CDR2 as SQIVND (reference sequence). V trimming: 10 bases; J trimming: 4 bases; junction bases outside the gene matches: 10. In nucleotides, the CDR3 is TGTGCCACCTTCGAGGGGGCCCTCGGAAACACCATATATTTT. Amino acid sequence: CATFEGALGNTIYF.

The chain recombines TRBV6-6 with TRBJ1-4; 11 nucleotides agree with TRBD1. The CDR3 is 16 residues long. Germline CDR1 MNHNY, CDR2 SVGAGI (reference sequence). V lost 6 bases to trimming and J lost 7 bases; unmatched junction nucleotides: 10. For the CDR3, the DNA is TGTGCCAGCAGAGGACAGGGGGCAGGGGAAGGTGAAAAACTGTTTTTT. Translating gives CASRGQGAGEGEKLFF.

This clone was counted once. The chain has TRBV4-2 and TRBJ2-7; D is perhaps TRBD1 (6 bases). CDR3 length: 13 residues. CDR1 is LGHNA, CDR2 YNFKEQ, per germline. The V and J ends lost 0 bases and 3 bases respectively, with 6 bases between them. The CDR3 coding sequence is TGTGCCAGCAGCCAAGACAGGGGCTACGAGCAGTACTTC. This encodes CASSQDRGYEQYF.

This clone has only a few counts. Other DNA sequences of this sample code for an identical CDR3. The genes are TRBV20-1 and TRBJ2-7; D remains ambiguous. This CDR3 has 11 residues. Trimming pared 1 base from V and 4 bases from J, leaving 5 bases between. Germline assignment: CDR1 DFQATT and CDR2 SNEGSKA (reference sequence). CDR3 in amino acids: CSARGDYEQYF. CDR3 DNA sequence: TGCAGTGCTAGAGGAGATTACGAGCAGTACTTC.

The chain is built from TRBV6-6 and TRBJ2-7; D tentatively reads TRBD1 or TRBD2 (5 bases each). This CDR3 has 15 residues. The V gene lost 6 bases and the J gene lost 6 bases, with 21 bases spanning the gap. Germline V gene data show CDR1 as MNHNY and CDR2 as SVGAGI (reference sequence). CDR3 DNA: TGTGCCAGCAGCCACCCCGGCAGGGAGAGGGGCGAGCAGTACTTC. Residues: CASSHPGRERGEQYF.

The J gene is TRBJ2-7, the V gene TRBV28, with D hard to call. V shed 7 bases and J shed 1 base, with 17 bases lying between them. Germline lookup yields CDR1 MDHEN and CDR2 SYDVKM. The CDR3 contains 15 residues. The CDR3 reads CASTPAPAGSYEQYF. Written as DNA, the CDR3 is TGTGCCAGCACTCCAGCCCCCGCCGGATCCTACGAGCAGTACTTC.

V and J are TRBV19 and TRBJ2-2; 8 bases agree with TRBD1. Germline V gene lookup returns CDR1 LNHDA and CDR2 SQIVND (reference sequence). This CDR3 has 15 residues. After removal of 5 bases from V and 2 bases from J, the junction contained 4 bases not matched to a gene. The CDR3 protein is CASSPGTGNTGELFF. CDR3 nucleotide sequence: TGTGCCAGTAGTCCCGGGACAGGAAACACCGGGGAGCTGTTTTTT.

This chain links TRBV4-2 with TRBJ1-4, with D possibly being TRBD1 (5 bases). This CDR3 contains 16 residues. The germline V gene has CDR1 LGHNA and CDR2 YNFKEQ. Trimming cost V 1 base and J 10 bases, with 19 bases left between them. For the CDR3, the DNA is TGTGCCAGCAGCCAAGGGGAGGGGCTCGAGTTGGGAAAACTGTTTTTT. It specifies CASSQGEGLELGKLFF.

V gene TRBV7-3 combines with J gene TRBJ2-3; D unresolved. The V end lost 2 bases, the J end lost 0 bases, and 9 bases lay between the germline ends. The CDR3 sequence is 15 residues long. CDR1 is SGHTA and CDR2 is FQGTGA in the germline V gene. The CDR3: CASSLVVGSTDTQYF. CDR3 nucleotide sequence: TGTGCCAGCAGCTTAGTAGTAGGGAGCACAGATACGCAGTATTTT.

As to this clone: At one end the junction does not follow the germline gene, possibly because of a read error. This chain connects TRBV7-9 to TRBJ2-4; either TRBD1 or TRBD2 may fit D (6 bases each). The germline V gene has CDR1 SEHNR and CDR2 FQNEAQ (reference sequence). The CDR3 totals 15 residues. CDR3 nucleotide sequence: TGTGCCGGCAGCGGGTCAATTACAGGGTTGAACATTCAGTACTTC. It yields the protein CAGSGSITGLNIQYF.